The clone carrying this T cell receptor beta chain has a handful of counts. The antigen remains undetermined. Whole-study results and caveats: Tumor memory CD4+ T cell TCR gene usage was found to cluster with blood and lymph node memory CD4+ cells and with lymph node naive CD4+ cells.

The CDR3 covers 14 residues. V was shortened by 4 bases and J by 2 bases, with 11 bases between the two germline ends. CDR1 SGHTA and CDR2 FQGNSA come from the germline V gene. Constant-region reverse primers amplified full-length variable regions, followed by semi-nested Nested Universal Primer A PCR. TCRdb fed the 5' RACE reads into MiXCR, producing one record per CDR3 protein. Of some 62,000 distinct CDR3 sequences detected, 30% appear once; the ten largest clones hold about 2.3%. V is TRBV7-2 and J is TRBJ1-2, with D unclear. The specimen sequenced was tumor-infiltrating naive CD4+ T cells sorted from the breast tumor. Indicated subset: naive CD4+ T cells, CD4+CD45RA+CD25-. This receptor was taken from a female donor with breast cancer. CDR3: CASSYHSSNYGYTF. CDR3 DNA: TGTGCCAGCAGCTATCACAGCTCCAACTATGGCTACACCTTC.